The present T cell receptor (beta chain) was sequenced within a study of shared clonotypes between healthy human individuals. Study-wide results and limits: All-four-donor shared clonotypes had higher generation probabilities than non-shared clonotypes did.

Naive-designated CD8 cells lacked CD45RO, were positively enriched for CCR7, and omitted terminally differentiated effector memory CD45RA+ cells. At the deep level, the assay was run. In the source study's methods: Because ImmunoSEQ provided only junction sequences with no quality scores, the filtering differed. Sequenced by immunoSEQ multiplex PCR; TCRdb stores in-frame clones only, minus some. The DNA gave D and trimming, while V, J and clone size come from that table. The sample shows millions of clones, 85% to 95% of them seen only once. This CDR3 contains 11 residues. Germline V lookup: CDR1 GTSNPN, CDR2 SVGIG (reference sequence). V dropped 0 bases and J dropped 12 bases, with 11 bases sitting between them. Points on this clone: The antigen is unknown.

The V and J genes are TRBV30 and TRBJ1-2, with no clear D. This sequence was found in a man younger than 35 in good health. The sequencing sample was made of naive CD8+ T cells sorted from blood. The CDR3, as DNA: TGTGCCTGGAGTGTAATCGGGGATAACACCTTC. Translated, it gives CAWSVIGDNTF.